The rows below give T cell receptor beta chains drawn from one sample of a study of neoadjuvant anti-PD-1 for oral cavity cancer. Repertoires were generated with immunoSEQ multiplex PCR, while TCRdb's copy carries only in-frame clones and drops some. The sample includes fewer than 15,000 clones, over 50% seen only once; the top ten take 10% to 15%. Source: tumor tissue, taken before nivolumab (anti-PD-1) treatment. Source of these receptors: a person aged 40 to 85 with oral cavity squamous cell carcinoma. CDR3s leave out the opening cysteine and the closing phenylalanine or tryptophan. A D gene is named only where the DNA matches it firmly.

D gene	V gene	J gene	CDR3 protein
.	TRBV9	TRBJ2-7	ASSVDGDYEQY
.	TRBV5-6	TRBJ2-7	ASRPSLQGQATAGYEQY
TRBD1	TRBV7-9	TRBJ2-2	ATGTGNTGELF
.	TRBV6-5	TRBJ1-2	ASSYSETFGYT
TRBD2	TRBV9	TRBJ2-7	ASSVGREVSEQY
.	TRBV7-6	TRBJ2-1	ASRGQGSSYNEQF
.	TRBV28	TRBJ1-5	ASSFEGQPQH
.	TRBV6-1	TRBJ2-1	ASRELGFAGYGEQF
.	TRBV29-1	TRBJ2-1	SVRPVYNEQF
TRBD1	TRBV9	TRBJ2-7	ASSVATGGGYEQY
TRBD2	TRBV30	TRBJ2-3	AWSVSSGRQDTQY
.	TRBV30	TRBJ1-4	AWSIREKLF
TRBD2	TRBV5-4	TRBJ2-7	ASSDRDYSYEQY
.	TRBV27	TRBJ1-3	ASSQQGISGNTIY
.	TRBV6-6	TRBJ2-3	ASSYSNPTPQY
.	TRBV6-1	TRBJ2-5	ASRQTALQETQY
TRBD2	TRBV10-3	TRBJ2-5	AISESRGEAQY
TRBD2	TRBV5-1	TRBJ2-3	ASSLGGLAGTDTQY
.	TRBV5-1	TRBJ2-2	ASSLSRSGELF
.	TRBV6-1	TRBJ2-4	ASSEAGAQRIQY
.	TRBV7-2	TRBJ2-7	ASSSRLASYEQY
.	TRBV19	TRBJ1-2	ASSSQGTEGYT
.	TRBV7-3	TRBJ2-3	ASSLRGSDADTQY
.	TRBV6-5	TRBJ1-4	ASSYRQANEKLF
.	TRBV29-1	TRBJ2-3	SVGRLTDTQY
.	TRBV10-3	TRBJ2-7	AISELTSYPYEQY
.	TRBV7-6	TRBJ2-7	ASSARTDPYEQY
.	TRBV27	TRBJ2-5	ASSATLGGTVETQY
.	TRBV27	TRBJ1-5	ASSSSVRNQPQH
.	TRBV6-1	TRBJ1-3	ASSDVGAGNTIY
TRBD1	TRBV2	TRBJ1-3	ASQRDSSGNTIY
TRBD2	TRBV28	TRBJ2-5	ASSFLGTSGETQY
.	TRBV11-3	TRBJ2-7	ASSLNNGRDYEQY
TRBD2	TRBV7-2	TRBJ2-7	ASSRDYYEQY
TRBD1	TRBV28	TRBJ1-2	ASRSDTGDYGYT
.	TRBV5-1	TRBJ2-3	ASRSMAGQLTDTQY